Following are 9 T cell receptor beta chains from one sample sequenced in a study of response to subunit inactivated influenza vaccine. TCRdb reprocessed the RT-PCR reads with MiXCR, giving one entry per CDR3 protein. The top ten hold approximately 1.9% of the sample, which has 530,000 or so distinct CDR3 sequences, 25% seen once. The sample in question was CD4+ T cells sorted from PBMCs, obtained approximately 5 days after vaccination. All receptors come from a man aged 45-65 years who received an inactivated influenza vaccine.

The chain recombines TRBV5-5 with TRBJ2-4; D call uncertain. V was cut by 2 bases and J by 8 bases, with 11 bases left in between. The CDR3 is 13 amino acids. Germline V gives CDR1 SGHKS, CDR2 YYEKEE (reference sequence). CDR3 loop: CASSFSSQDIQYF. CDR3 sequence (DNA): TGTGCCAGCAGCTTCAGTAGCCAGGACATTCAGTACTTC.

The gene calls are TRBV29-1 and TRBJ2-2; D gene uncertain. The CDR3 length is 14 residues. Per germline, CDR1 SQVTM and CDR2 ANQGSEA. The V end lost 5 bases, the J end lost 0 bases, and 10 bases lay between the germline ends. The DNA of the CDR3 is TGCAGCGTTCGCGAGCAGACGAACACCGGGGAGCTGTTTTTT. It specifies CSVREQTNTGELFF.

V and J are TRBV7-3 and TRBJ2-1; 14 bases agree with TRBD2. The CDR3 length is 13 residues. V was pared by 8 bases and J by 8 bases, with 2 bases of the junction left unmatched. Germline-derived CDR1 and CDR2 are SGHTA and FQGTGA. The DNA of the CDR3 is TGTGCCAGCCGACTAGCGGGAGGGCATGAGCAGTTCTTC. Translation gives CASRLAGGHEQFF.

This clonotype has a handful of counts. V gene TRBV7-2 combines with J gene TRBJ2-2; D remains ambiguous. Germline CDR1 is SGHTA and CDR2 is FQGNSA. This CDR3 contains 14 residues. Trimming took 1 base from V and 5 from J, leaving 8 bases between them. The DNA of the CDR3 is TGTGCCAGCAGCTTAGGTTGGGGTACCGGGGAGCTGTTTTTT. Protein: CASSLGWGTGELFF.

The chain is built from TRBV12-3 or TRBV12-4 and TRBJ1-1, with a possible D match to TRBD1 (5 bases). Deletions cut 6 bases from V and 4 bases from J, with 9 bases between. This CDR3 contains 12 residues. The CDR3 region is CASSRGGTEAFF. In DNA form, the CDR3 reads TGTGCCAGCAGCCGCGGGGGCACTGAAGCTTTCTTT.

In its sample, this clonotype was seen a few times. V is TRBV29-1 and J is TRBJ2-2, with TRBD1 identical over 9 bases. The CDR3 contains 12 residues. V lost 7 bases and J lost 5; bases outside the gene matches: 2. Germline assignment: CDR1 SQVTM and CDR2 ANQGSEA. CDR3 nucleotides: TGCAGCGGGACAGGGGTAACCGGGGAGCTGTTTTTT. Translated, it gives CSGTGVTGELFF.

This rearrangement joins TRBV6-6 to TRBJ2-5, with unresolved D. The length of the CDR3 is 11 residues. Germline V gives CDR1 MNHNY, CDR2 SVGAGI (reference sequence). Trimming removed 7 bases from V and 8 bases from J, with 11 bases in between. The CDR3: CASKREITQYF. The CDR3 DNA reads as TGTGCCAGCAAGCGAGAGATAACCCAGTACTTC.

This chain links TRBV2 with TRBJ2-1; 8 nucleotides match TRBD2. V was clipped by 7 bases and J by 0 bases; unmatched bases: 5. The CDR3 is made up of 15 amino acids. Looked up from germline, CDR1 is SNHLY and CDR2 is FYNNEI. The CDR3 protein is CASNRAGASYNEQFF. The CDR3 bases are TGTGCCAGCAACCGAGCGGGGGCCTCCTACAATGAGCAGTTCTTC.

The J gene is TRBJ2-7, the V gene TRBV11-2; D remains unclear. V shed 1 base and J shed 2 bases, with 9 bases lying between them. Germline V gene data show CDR1 as SGHAT and CDR2 as FQNNGV. This CDR3 has 14 amino acids. The CDR3 region is CASSLAWAPYEQYF. CDR3 nucleotide sequence: TGTGCCAGCAGCTTAGCCTGGGCCCCCTACGAGCAGTACTTC.